What follows are 19 T cell receptor beta chains derived from one specimen sequenced in a study of cytomegalovirus exposure and HLA in healthy donors. The data were produced by immunoSEQ multiplex PCR, yet TCRdb's version contains in-frame clones alone and is incomplete. The data contain under 85,000 clones, 94% of them singletons. The specimen sequenced was PBMCs. These receptors were obtained from a woman aged 18-29 years in good health and CMV-seronegative.

This chain joins TRBV6-6 and TRBJ1-6; D gene unclear. The germline V gene has CDR1 MNHNY and CDR2 SVGAGI (reference sequence). There are 15 residues in the CDR3. Trimming took off 0 bases at V and 9 bases at J, with 12 bases between the two ends. For the CDR3, the DNA is TGTGCCAGCAGTTACTCAGGCAGGACTGGTTCACCCCTCCACTTT. Translating it yields CASSYSGRTGSPLHF.

J is TRBJ2-6 and V is TRBV2; a possible D gene is TRBD2 (5 bases). The CDR3 contains 16 residues. With 4 bases removed from V and 0 bases from J, the gap between germline ends came to 10 bases. The germline V gene encodes CDR1 SNHLY and CDR2 FYNNEI. The CDR3, as DNA: TGTGCCAGCAGTGTCGGGATTGCCTCTGGGGCCAACGTCCTGACTTTC. Encoded protein: CASSVGIASGANVLTF.

In regard to this clone: Other DNA sequences within the sample encode an identical CDR3. This chain links TRBV27 with TRBJ2-5; TRBD1 agrees at 7 bases. The CDR3 is 14 amino acids. Trimming took 5 bases from V and 1 from J; bases not matched to a gene: 4. Germline values: CDR1 MNHEY, CDR2 SMNVEV (reference sequence). DNA of the CDR3: TGTGCCAGCAGTCCCTGGACAGGCCAAGAGACCCAGTACTTC. The encoded protein is CASSPWTGQETQYF.

V is TRBV28 and J is TRBJ2-3, with a possible D match to TRBD2 (5 bases). Germline V gene data show CDR1 as MDHEN and CDR2 as SYDVKM. Between the trimmed V and J ends, which lost 6 bases and 1 base, there was a span of 17 bases. This CDR3 is 16 amino acids long. Written as DNA, the CDR3 is TGTGCCAGCAGCCCATCTCGAGGAGCGGGCACAGATACGCAGTATTTT. Its protein is CASSPSRGAGTDTQYF. Full variable domain (outside the CDR3, taken from reference TRBV28 and TRBJ2-3): DVKVTQSSRYLVKRTGEKVFLECVQDMDHENMFWYRQDPGLGLRLIYFSYDVKMKEKGDIPEGYSVSREKKERFSLILESASTNQTSMYLCASSPSRGAGTDTQYFGPGTRLTVL.

Comment on this clone: Given the absence of the conserved phenylalanine or tryptophan at the CDR3 end, a read error is likely. Because the CDR3's place on the DNA is in doubt, the DNA is left out and the CDR3 is given as listed by TCRdb. The V gene is TRBV6-6, the J gene TRBJ1-4; the tabulated D call, TRBD1, remains unverified against the DNA. The CDR3 has 12 residues if both end residues are counted. The germline V gene encodes CDR1 MNHNY and CDR2 SVGAGI (reference sequence). The CDR3: CASSSQTGPGAL.

This clone appeared a single time. J is TRBJ1-1 and V is TRBV30; unclear D gene. This CDR3 has 11 residues. Germline V CDR1 and CDR2: GTSNPN, SVGIG (reference sequence). V was pared by 5 bases and J by 6 bases, with 10 bases between. The CDR3 DNA follows: TGTGCCTGGTCTTCTGAGGCTGAAGCTTTCTTT. Its translation is CAWSSEAEAFF.

This chain uses TRBV29-1 with TRBJ2-2; 8 bases fit TRBD1. V lost 4 bases to trimming and J lost 8 bases; unmatched junction nucleotides: 9. CDR1 is SQVTM and CDR2 is ANQGSEA in the germline V gene. This CDR3 is built from 14 residues. CDR3 DNA sequence: TGCAGCGTTGTGGGACAGGTGGAGGGAGGGGAGCTGTTTTTT. This encodes CSVVGQVEGGELFF.

This chain uses TRBV5-6 with TRBJ2-5; TRBD1 aligns across 9 bases. Trimming at V came to 3 bases and at J to 2 bases, leaving 2 bases not matched to a gene. Germline-derived CDR1 and CDR2 are SGHDT and YYEEEE. The CDR3 runs to 14 residues. The CDR3 loop reads CASSSGTGQETQYF. The CDR3 DNA follows: TGTGCCAGCAGCTCCGGGACAGGGCAAGAGACCCAGTACTTC.

In its sample, this clone was seen a few times. V and J are TRBV4-3 and TRBJ2-3; D is uncertain. CDR1 is LGHNA, CDR2 YSLEER, per germline. V was trimmed by 1 base and J by 0 bases, leaving 14 bases between them. CDR3 length: 17 amino acids. CDR3 coding DNA: TGCGCCAGCAGCCAAGCCCCTAGTAGCACAAGCACAGATACGCAGTATTTT. It specifies CASSQAPSSTSTDTQYF.

This chain joins TRBV30 and TRBJ2-7, with a tentative D call TRBD1 (6 bases). In germline, CDR1 is GTSNPN, CDR2 SVGIG (reference sequence). V lost 2 bases and J lost 4, with 12 bases in between. This CDR3 contains 13 residues. The CDR3 protein is CAWSPFRGYEQYF. The CDR3 DNA sequence: TGTGCCTGGAGTCCGTTTAGGGGGTACGAGCAGTACTTC.

V is TRBV7-8 and J is TRBJ1-4, with 7 bases identical to TRBD1. Germline trimming cut 3 bases from V and 8 bases from J; bases unmatched to any gene: 15. The CDR3 has 17 residues. CDR1 SGHVS and CDR2 FQNEAQ come from the germline V gene. CDR3 nucleotide sequence: TGTGCCAGCAGCTTGGGGGCACCGGACCTAGGGGGCGAAAAACTGTTTTTT. Amino acid sequence: CASSLGAPDLGGEKLFF.

In this sample, this clone turned up once. This chain joins TRBV7-8 and TRBJ2-3; D gene unclear. The germline V gene encodes CDR1 SGHVS and CDR2 FQNEAQ. The CDR3 spans 15 residues. Trimming pared 3 bases from V and 0 bases from J, leaving 10 bases between. In nucleotides, the CDR3 is TGTGCCAGCAGCTTCATATGGCCAAGCACAGATACGCAGTATTTT. This translates into CASSFIWPSTDTQYF.

This chain connects TRBV30 to TRBJ2-5; TRBD2 might be the D (5 bases). This CDR3 has 14 amino acids. Germline values: CDR1 GTSNPN, CDR2 SVGIG (reference sequence). Trimming removed 1 base at V and 5 bases at J, with 14 bases between. CDR3 protein: CAWSGLGGSETQYF. CDR3 DNA sequence: TGTGCCTGGAGTGGCCTGGGCGGGTCTGAGACCCAGTACTTC.

V usage is TRBV6-1 and J usage is TRBJ2-7; no definite D call. The V and J ends lost 5 bases and 3 bases respectively, with 14 bases between them. The CDR3 runs to 14 residues. Germline values: CDR1 MNHNS, CDR2 SASEGT. CDR3 DNA: TGTGCCAGCAGTCAAACTAACTCTTACTACGAGCAGTACTTC. It translates to CASSQTNSYYEQYF.

The chain carries TRBV2 and TRBJ1-5; unclear D gene. The CDR3 runs to 16 residues. With 4 bases removed from V and 0 bases from J, the gap between germline ends came to 13 bases. Germline CDR1 SNHLY, CDR2 FYNNEI. The CDR3: CASSVSVGYSNQPQHF. CDR3 in DNA: TGTGCCAGCAGTGTCTCCGTCGGGTATAGCAATCAGCCCCAGCATTTT.

V is TRBV7-8 and J is TRBJ2-2; the match to TRBD1 covers 9 bases. The length of the CDR3 is 17 residues. The V and J ends lost 7 bases and 4 bases, in that order; junction bases with no gene match: 13. Per the germline V gene, CDR1 is SGHVS and CDR2 is FQNEAQ. CDR3: CASTPRKGTGTTGELFF. The CDR3 coding sequence is TGTGCCAGCACCCCCCGGAAAGGGACAGGGACCACCGGGGAGCTGTTTTTT.

V gene TRBV6-5 combines with J gene TRBJ2-7; no clear D gene. CDR3 length: 15 amino acids. The germline V and J ends were trimmed by 0 bases and 4 bases, with 13 bases remaining between them. Germline V gene data show CDR1 as MNHEY and CDR2 as SVGAGI. CDR3 protein: CASSYSRGRRYEQYF. DNA of the CDR3: TGTGCCAGCAGTTACTCTCGCGGCAGAAGGTACGAGCAGTACTTC.

This clone was counted only a few times. This sequence joins TRBV28 and TRBJ2-4; tentatively, D is TRBD2 (5 bases). Germline lookup yields CDR1 MDHEN and CDR2 SYDVKM. CDR3 size: 16 residues. With 4 bases removed from V and 6 bases from J, the gap between germline ends came to 19 bases. The CDR3 nucleotides read TGTGCCAGCAGTTCCGGGCCGGGCAGACTACGAAACATTCAGTACTTC. Its translation: CASSSGPGRLRNIQYF.

The rearrangement links TRBV27 to TRBJ1-1; D may be TRBD1 (6 bases). V was clipped by 6 bases and J by 5 bases, with 25 bases between them. The germline V gene encodes CDR1 MNHEY and CDR2 SMNVEV (reference sequence). The CDR3 length is 17 residues. The CDR3 region has the DNA TGTGCCAGCAGCCTAACAGGGAACCCTTTCGGGGGGACTGAAGCTTTCTTT. It encodes CASSLTGNPFGGTEAFF.